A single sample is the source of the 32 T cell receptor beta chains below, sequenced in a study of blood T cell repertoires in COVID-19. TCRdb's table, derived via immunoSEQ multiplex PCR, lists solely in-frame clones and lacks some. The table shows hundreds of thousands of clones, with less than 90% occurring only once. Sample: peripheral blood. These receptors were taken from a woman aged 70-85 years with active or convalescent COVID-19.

The chain's CDR3 is CASSLGTGVDQPQHF. The CDR3 coding sequence is TGTGCCAGCAGCCTAGGGACAGGGGTGGATCAGCCCCAGCATTTT. V and J are TRBV3-1 (or the pseudogene TRBV3-2) and TRBJ1-5; 10 positions match TRBD1. The CDR3 spans 15 residues. Losses at the gene ends were 4 bases for V and 5 bases for J; bases not matched to a gene: 5. CDR1 and CDR2 (germline): LGHDT, YNNKEL (reference sequence).

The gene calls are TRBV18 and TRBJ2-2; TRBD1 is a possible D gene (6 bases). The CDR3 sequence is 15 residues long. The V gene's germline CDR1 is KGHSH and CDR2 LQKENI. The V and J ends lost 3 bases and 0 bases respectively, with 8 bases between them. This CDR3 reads CASSPGQPNTGELFF. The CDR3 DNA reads TGTGCCAGCTCACCTGGACAGCCGAACACCGGGGAGCTGTTTTTT.

The CDR3 loop reads CASSFSTGINEQFF. The DNA of the CDR3 is TGCGCCAGCAGCTTCTCGACAGGGATCAATGAGCAGTTCTTC. The V gene is TRBV5-1, the J gene TRBJ2-1; 7 bases match TRBD1. CDR1 and CDR2 (germline): SGHRS, YFSETQ. This CDR3 contains 14 residues. The V and J ends lost 2 bases and 6 bases, in that order; junction bases with no gene match: 5.

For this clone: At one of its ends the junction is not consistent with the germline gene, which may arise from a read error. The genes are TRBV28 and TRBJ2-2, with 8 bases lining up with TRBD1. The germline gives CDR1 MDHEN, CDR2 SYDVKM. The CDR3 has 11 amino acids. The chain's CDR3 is CASSFGRGRSF. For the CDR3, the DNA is TGTGCCAGCAGTTTTGGCAGGGGGCGGAGTTTT. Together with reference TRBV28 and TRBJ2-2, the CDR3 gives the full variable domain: DVKVTQSSRYLVKRTGEKVFLECVQDMDHENMFWYRQDPGLGLRLIYFSYDVKMKEKGDIPEGYSVSREKKERFSLILESASTNQTSMYLCASSFGRGRSFGEGSRLTVL.

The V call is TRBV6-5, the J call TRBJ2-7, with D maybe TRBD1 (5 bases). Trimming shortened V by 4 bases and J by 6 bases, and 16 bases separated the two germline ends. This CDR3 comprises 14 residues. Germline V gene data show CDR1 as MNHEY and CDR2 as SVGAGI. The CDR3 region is CASSFQGVPSEQYF. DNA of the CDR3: TGTGCCAGCAGTTTCCAGGGTGTTCCGAGCGAGCAGTACTTC.

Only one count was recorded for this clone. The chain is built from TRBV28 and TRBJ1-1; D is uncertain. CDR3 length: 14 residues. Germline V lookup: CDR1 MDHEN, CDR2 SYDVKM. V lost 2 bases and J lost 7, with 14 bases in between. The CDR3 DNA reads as TGTGCCAGCAGTTTACTCCCCGGGGAGGGTGAAGCTTTCTTT. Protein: CASSLLPGEGEAFF.

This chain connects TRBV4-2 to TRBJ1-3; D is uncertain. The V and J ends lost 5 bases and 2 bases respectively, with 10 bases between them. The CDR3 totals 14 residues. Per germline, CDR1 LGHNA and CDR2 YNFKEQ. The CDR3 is CASSGLVPGNTIYF. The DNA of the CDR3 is TGTGCCAGCAGCGGACTCGTGCCTGGAAACACCATATATTTT.

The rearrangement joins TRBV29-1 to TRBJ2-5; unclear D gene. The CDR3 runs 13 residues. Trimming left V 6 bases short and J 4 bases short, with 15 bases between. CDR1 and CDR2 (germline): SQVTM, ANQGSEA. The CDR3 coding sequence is TGCAGCGTAAAAGACGCGAGAGGAGAGACCCAGTACTTC. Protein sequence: CSVKDARGETQYF.

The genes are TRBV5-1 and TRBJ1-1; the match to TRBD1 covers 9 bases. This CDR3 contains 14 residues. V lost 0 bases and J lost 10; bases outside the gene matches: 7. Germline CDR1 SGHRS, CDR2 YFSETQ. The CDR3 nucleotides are TGCGCCAGCAGCTTGGAGGGGACAGGGCGTGTAGCTTTCTTT. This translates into CASSLEGTGRVAFF.

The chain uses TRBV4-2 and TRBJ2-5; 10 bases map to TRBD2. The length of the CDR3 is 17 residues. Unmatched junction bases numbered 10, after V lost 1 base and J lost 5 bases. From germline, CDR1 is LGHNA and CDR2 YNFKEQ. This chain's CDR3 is CASSQGEVAGGGETQYF. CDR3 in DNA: TGTGCCAGCAGCCAAGGAGAAGTAGCGGGGGGTGGGGAGACCCAGTACTTC.

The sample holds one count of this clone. This CDR3 reads CSGQRDYGYTF. CDR3 bases: TGCAGCGGACAGCGGGACTATGGCTACACCTTC. V usage is TRBV29-1 and J usage is TRBJ1-2; tentative D call: TRBD1 (5 bases). The CDR3 contains 11 residues. The V end was cut by 7 bases, the J end by 3 bases, with 9 bases between. CDR1 SQVTM and CDR2 ANQGSEA come from the germline V gene. Supplemented by reference TRBV29-1 and TRBJ1-2, the full variable domain reads SAVISQKPSRDICQRGTSLTIQCQVDSQVTMMFWYRQQPGQSLTLIATANQGSEATYESGFVIDKFPISRPNLTFSTLTVSNMSPEDSSIYLCSGQRDYGYTFGSGTRLTVV.

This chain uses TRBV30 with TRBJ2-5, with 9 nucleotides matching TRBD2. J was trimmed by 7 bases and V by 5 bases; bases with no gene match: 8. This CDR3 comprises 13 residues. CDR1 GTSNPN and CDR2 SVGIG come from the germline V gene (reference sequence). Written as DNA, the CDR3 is TGTGCCTGGGACCTGGGGCGGGAGGGGACCCAGTACTTC. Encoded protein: CAWDLGREGTQYF.

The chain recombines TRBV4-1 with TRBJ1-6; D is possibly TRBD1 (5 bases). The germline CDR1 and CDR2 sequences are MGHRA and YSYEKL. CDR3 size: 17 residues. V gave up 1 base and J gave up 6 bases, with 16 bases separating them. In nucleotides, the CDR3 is TGCGCCAGCAGCCAAGGGTGGCTGACAGCAACTAATTCACCCCTCCACTTT. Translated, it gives CASSQGWLTATNSPLHF.

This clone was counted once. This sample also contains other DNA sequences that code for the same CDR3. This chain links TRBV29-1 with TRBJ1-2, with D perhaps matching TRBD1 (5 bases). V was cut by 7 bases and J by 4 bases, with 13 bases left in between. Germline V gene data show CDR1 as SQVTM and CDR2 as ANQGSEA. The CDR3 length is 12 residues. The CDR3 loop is CSAGGGGYGYTF. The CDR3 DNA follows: TGCAGCGCCGGGGGGGGTGGCTATGGCTACACCTTC.

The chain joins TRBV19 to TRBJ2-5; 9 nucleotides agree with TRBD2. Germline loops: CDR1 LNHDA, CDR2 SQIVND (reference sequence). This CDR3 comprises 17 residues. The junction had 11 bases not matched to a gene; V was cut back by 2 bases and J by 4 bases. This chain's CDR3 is CASSITLAGSGRETQYF. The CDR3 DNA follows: TGTGCCAGTAGTATAACCCTAGCGGGGTCCGGCCGAGAGACCCAGTACTTC. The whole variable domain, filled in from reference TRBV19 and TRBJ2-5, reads DGGITQSPKYLFRKEGQNVTLSCEQNLNHDAMYWYRQDPGQGLRLIYYSQIVNDFQKGDIAEGYSVSREKKESFPLTVTSAQKNPTAFYLCASSITLAGSGRETQYFGPGTRLLVL.

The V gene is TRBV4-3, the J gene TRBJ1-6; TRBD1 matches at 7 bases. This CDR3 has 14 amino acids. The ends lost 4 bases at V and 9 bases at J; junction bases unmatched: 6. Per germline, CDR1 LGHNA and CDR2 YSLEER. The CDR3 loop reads CASSPEGASSPLHF. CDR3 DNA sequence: TGCGCCAGCAGCCCCGAGGGGGCGTCTTCACCCCTCCACTTT.

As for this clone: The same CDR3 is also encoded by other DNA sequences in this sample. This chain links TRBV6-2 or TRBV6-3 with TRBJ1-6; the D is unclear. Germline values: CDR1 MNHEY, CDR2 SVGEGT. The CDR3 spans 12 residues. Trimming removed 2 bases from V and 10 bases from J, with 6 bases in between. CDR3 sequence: CASSYEESPLHF. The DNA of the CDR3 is TGTGCCAGCAGTTACGAGGAGTCACCCCTCCACTTT.

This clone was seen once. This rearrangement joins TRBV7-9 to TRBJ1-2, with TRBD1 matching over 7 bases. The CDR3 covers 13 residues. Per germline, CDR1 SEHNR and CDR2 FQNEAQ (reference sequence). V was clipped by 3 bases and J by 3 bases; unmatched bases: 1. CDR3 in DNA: TGTGCCAGCAGCTTCGGGACAGACTATGGCTACACCTTC. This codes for CASSFGTDYGYTF.

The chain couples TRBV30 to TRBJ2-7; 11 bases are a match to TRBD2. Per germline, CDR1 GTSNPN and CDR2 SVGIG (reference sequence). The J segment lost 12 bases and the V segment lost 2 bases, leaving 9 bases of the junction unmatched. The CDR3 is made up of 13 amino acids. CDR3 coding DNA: TGTGCCTGGAGTATTAGCGGGGGGGCCGTAATGTACTTC. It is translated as CAWSISGGAVMYF.

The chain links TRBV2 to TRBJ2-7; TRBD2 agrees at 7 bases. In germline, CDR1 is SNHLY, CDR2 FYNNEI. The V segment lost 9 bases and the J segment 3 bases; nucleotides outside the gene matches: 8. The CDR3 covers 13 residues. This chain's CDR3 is CASSGEGYYEQYF. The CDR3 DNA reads TGTGCCAGTTCGGGGGAGGGGTACTACGAGCAGTACTTC.

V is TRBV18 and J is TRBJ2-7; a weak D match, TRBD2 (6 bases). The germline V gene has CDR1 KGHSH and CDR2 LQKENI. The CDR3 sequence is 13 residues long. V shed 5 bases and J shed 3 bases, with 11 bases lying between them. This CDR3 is CASSRDFLYEQYF. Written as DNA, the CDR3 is TGTGCCAGCTCAAGGGACTTCCTCTACGAGCAGTACTTC.

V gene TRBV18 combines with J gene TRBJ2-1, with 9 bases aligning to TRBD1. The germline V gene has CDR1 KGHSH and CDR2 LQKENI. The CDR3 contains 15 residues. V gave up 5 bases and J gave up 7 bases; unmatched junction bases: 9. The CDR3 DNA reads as TGTGCCAGCTCAACAGGGGGCGCGTTGTGGAATGAGCAGTTCTTC. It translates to CASSTGGALWNEQFF.

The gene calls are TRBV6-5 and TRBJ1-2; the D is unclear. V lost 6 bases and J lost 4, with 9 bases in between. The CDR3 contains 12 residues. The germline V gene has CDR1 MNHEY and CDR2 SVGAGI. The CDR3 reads CASSPGFYGYTF. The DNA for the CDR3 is TGTGCCAGCAGCCCGGGGTTCTATGGCTACACCTTC.

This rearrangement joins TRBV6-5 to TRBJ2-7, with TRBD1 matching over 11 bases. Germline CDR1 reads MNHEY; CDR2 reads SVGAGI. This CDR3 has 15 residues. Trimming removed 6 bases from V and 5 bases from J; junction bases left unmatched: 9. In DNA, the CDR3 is TGTGCCAGCAGGGGGTGGACAGGGGGCTTCGACGAGCAGTACTTC. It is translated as CASRGWTGGFDEQYF.

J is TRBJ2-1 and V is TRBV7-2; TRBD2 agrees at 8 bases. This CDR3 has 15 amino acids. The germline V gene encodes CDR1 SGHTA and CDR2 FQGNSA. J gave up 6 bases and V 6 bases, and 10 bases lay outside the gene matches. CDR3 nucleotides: TGTGCCAGCAGACCGCCGGGACTAGTTACCAATGAGCAGTTCTTC. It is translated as CASRPPGLVTNEQFF.

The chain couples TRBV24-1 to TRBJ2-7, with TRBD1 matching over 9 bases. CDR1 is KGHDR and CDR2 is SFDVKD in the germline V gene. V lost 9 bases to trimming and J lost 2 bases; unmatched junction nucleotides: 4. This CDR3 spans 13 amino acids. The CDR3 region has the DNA TGTGCCACCGAGGGACAGGGCGCCTACGAGCAGTACTTC. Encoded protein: CATEGQGAYEQYF.

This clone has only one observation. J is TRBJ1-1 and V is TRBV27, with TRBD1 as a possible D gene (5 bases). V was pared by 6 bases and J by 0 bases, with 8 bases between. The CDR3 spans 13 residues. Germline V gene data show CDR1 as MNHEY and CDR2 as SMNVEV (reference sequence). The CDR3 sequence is CASRGQMNTEAFF. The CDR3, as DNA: TGTGCCAGCAGGGGGCAGATGAACACTGAAGCTTTCTTT.

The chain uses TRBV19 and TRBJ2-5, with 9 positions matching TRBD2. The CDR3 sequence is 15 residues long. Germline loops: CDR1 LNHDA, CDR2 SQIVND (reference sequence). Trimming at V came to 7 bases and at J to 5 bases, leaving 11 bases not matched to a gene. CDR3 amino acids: CASTDTSGFFETQYF. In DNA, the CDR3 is TGTGCCAGTACCGATACTAGCGGGTTTTTCGAGACCCAGTACTTC. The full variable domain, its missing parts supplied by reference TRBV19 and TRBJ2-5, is DGGITQSPKYLFRKEGQNVTLSCEQNLNHDAMYWYRQDPGQGLRLIYYSQIVNDFQKGDIAEGYSVSREKKESFPLTVTSAQKNPTAFYLCASTDTSGFFETQYFGPGTRLLVL.

CDR3 residues: CASSPAGGGAEAFF. DNA for the CDR3: TGTGCCAGCAGCCCCGCGGGGGGTGGGGCTGAAGCTTTCTTT. The chain links TRBV7-9 to TRBJ1-1; D may be TRBD1 (5 bases). V dropped 5 bases and J dropped 6 bases, with 16 bases sitting between them. The CDR3 contains 14 residues. Looked up from germline, CDR1 is SEHNR and CDR2 is FQNEAQ (reference sequence).

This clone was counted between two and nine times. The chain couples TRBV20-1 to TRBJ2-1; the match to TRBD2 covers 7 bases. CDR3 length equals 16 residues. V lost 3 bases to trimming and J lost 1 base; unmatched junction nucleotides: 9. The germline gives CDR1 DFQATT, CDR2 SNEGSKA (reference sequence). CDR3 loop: CSASTKAGKSYNEQFF. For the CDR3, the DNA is TGCAGTGCTAGTACTAAAGCGGGAAAGTCCTACAATGAGCAGTTCTTC.

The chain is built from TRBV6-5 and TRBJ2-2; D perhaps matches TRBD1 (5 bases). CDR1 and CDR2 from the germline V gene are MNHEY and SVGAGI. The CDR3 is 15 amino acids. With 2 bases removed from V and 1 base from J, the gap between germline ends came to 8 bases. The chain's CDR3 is CASSYLGQNTGELFF. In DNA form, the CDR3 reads TGTGCCAGCAGTTACCTTGGACAGAACACCGGGGAGCTGTTTTTT.

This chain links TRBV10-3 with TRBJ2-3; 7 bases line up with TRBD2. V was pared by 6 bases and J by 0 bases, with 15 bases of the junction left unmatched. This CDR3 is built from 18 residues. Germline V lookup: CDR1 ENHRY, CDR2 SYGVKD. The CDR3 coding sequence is TGTGCCATCAGGGGCAGTTTGGGCGGGGGTACTAGCACAGATACGCAGTATTTT. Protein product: CAIRGSLGGGTSTDTQYF.